This T cell receptor beta chain was recovered during a study of sequential checkpoint blockade in melanoma. The repertoire was sequenced with immunoSEQ multiplex PCR; TCRdb's copy has only in-frame clones and lacks some. The profile covers approximately 22,000 clones, with around 70% appearing a single time and around 20% taken by the ten largest. The CDR3 has 16 amino acids. In germline, CDR1 is MDHEN, CDR2 SYDVKM. Trimming at V came to 6 bases and at J to 2 bases, leaving 12 bases not matched to a gene. By share, this clone ranks as medium-sized (0.01 to 0.1%). Treatment reported: randomized to nivolumab then ipilimumab (arm A) or the reverse (arm B).

This specimen consisted of CD8+ T cells sorted from blood (inferred from file names), obtained from a patient given nivolumab and ipilimumab in sequence. The source is a human donor with melanoma. This chain joins TRBV28 and TRBJ2-7; TRBD2 matches 8 bases. The CDR3 region has the DNA TGTGCCAGCAGGGACCCCGGGAGGGTCCGGACCTACGAGCAGTACTTC. Its translation is CASRDPGRVRTYEQYF.